Listed below are T cell receptor beta chains from one sample, sequenced in a study of shared clonotypes between healthy human individuals. The protocol was immunoSEQ multiplex PCR, while the TCRdb copy is restricted to in-frame clones and leaves out a portion. Of 600,000 or so clones detected, about 95% appear once; the ten largest clones hold about 0.11%. The sample consisted of naive CD8+ T cells sorted from blood. The receptors shown here come from a woman under 40 in good health. Both conserved end residues are part of each CDR3. A D gene is named only where the DNA matches it firmly. Size values are once, few and many counts, or a class for expanded clones, and some rows have none.

>TRBD1|TRBJ1-2|TRBV7-8|.
CASSLQPHPSTGGQNYGYTF
TGTGCCAGCAGCTTACAGCCGCACCCCAGTACAGGGGGCCAGAACTATGGCTACACCTTC
>.|TRBJ2-1|TRBV4-1|.
CASSQVGVSYNEQFF
TGCGCCAGCAGCCAAGTGGGGGTGTCCTACAATGAGCAGTTCTTC
>.|TRBJ2-5|TRBV15|.
CATRTGGRQETQYF
TGTGCCACCAGAACCGGAGGAAGACAAGAGACCCAGTACTTC
>TRBD1|TRBJ1-2|TRBV27|.
CASRGSTTGGYGYTF
TGTGCCAGCAGGGGGAGTACCACAGGGGGCTATGGCTACACCTTC
>.|TRBJ2-7|TRBV5-1|.
CASSPIISSGEQYF
TGCGCCAGCAGCCCCATAATTTCCTCGGGGGAGCAGTACTTC
>TRBD1|TRBJ2-3|TRBV10-3|.
CAISESAAGGNTDTQYF
TGTGCCATCAGTGAGTCGGCGGCAGGGGGCAACACAGATACGCAGTATTTT
>TRBD1|TRBJ1-4|TRBV2|.
CASKGTGFPKLFF
TGTGCCAGCAAAGGGACAGGGTTCCCTAAACTGTTTTTT
>.|TRBJ2-3|TRBV9|.
CASSVEGFGGDTQYF
TGTGCCAGCAGCGTAGAAGGGTTCGGGGGAGATACGCAGTATTTT
>.|TRBJ2-6|TRBV9|.
CASSQNAGANVLTF
TGTGCCAGCAGCCAAAATGCTGGGGCCAACGTCCTGACTTTC
>TRBD2|TRBJ2-7|TRBV28|.
CASSSRGVMYEQYF
TGTGCCAGCAGTTCCCGGGGGGTAATGTACGAGCAGTACTTC
>TRBD1|TRBJ1-1|TRBV28|.
CASSSGTGGTEAFF
TGTGCCAGCAGTTCGGGGACAGGTGGGACTGAAGCTTTCTTT
>.|TRBJ1-5|TRBV7-9|.
CASTSNVGGSQPQHF
TGTGCCAGCACCTCTAATGTAGGGGGAAGTCAGCCCCAGCATTTT
>.|TRBJ2-1|TRBV7-9|.
CASSHGTYDNEQFF
TGTGCCAGCAGCCACGGGACGTACGACAATGAGCAGTTCTTC
>.|TRBJ1-1|TRBV7-9|.
CASRLGRGLHEAFF
TGTGCCAGCAGATTAGGGCGGGGACTACATGAAGCTTTCTTT
>TRBD1|TRBJ1-2|TRBV7-8|.
CASSSPDRGRYGYTF
TGTGCCAGCAGCTCCCCGGACAGGGGCCGGTATGGCTACACCTTC
>.|TRBJ1-2|TRBV28|.
CASSKDSGYTF
TGTGCCAGCAGTAAGGACAGTGGCTACACCTTC
>TRBD2|TRBJ2-7|TRBV10-3|.
CAISGGSYSYEQYF
TGTGCCATCAGCGGCGGGAGTTATTCCTACGAGCAGTACTTC
>TRBD1|TRBJ1-2|TRBV4-1|.
CASSRDPRDRIYF
TGCGCCAGCAGCCGCGACCCCCGGGACAGGATTTACTTC
>.|TRBJ2-7|TRBV7-9|.
CASSLGRGRYEQYF
TGTGCCAGCAGCTTAGGCAGGGGGAGGTACGAGCAGTACTTC
>TRBD2|TRBJ2-7|TRBV6-5|.
CASSYFLGGSLFLYF
TGTGCCAGCAGTTATTTCCTGGGAGGGTCCCTATTTCTGTACTTC
>.|TRBJ2-7|TRBV27|.
CASSSLAQFTYEQYF
TGTGCCAGCAGCTCGCTAGCGCAGTTCACTTACGAGCAGTACTTC
>.|TRBJ2-7|TRBV6-5|.
CASSPGAGVYEQYF
TGTGCCAGCAGCCCCGGGGCAGGGGTTTACGAGCAGTACTTC
>.|TRBJ2-1|TRBV9|.
CASSTTGPGSYNEQFF
TGTGCCAGCAGCACTACAGGGCCGGGCTCCTACAATGAGCAGTTCTTC
>.|TRBJ2-5|TRBV6-5|.
CASSYQRAQETQYF
TGTGCCAGCAGTTATCAACGGGCTCAAGAGACCCAGTACTTC
>.|TRBJ2-3|TRBV19|.
CASSWGLSTDTQYF
TGTGCCTCTTCCTGGGGGCTTAGCACAGATACGCAGTATTTT
>.|TRBJ2-7|TRBV7-9|once
CASSYDALGEQYF
TGTGCCAGCAGTTACGACGCGCTCGGGGAGCAGTACTTC
>.|TRBJ2-3|TRBV5-4|.
CASSGLSSTDTQYF
TGTGCCAGCAGCGGCTTATCTAGCACAGATACGCAGTATTTT
>.|TRBJ2-1|TRBV7-9|.
CASSLAGYRNEQFF
TGTGCCAGCAGCTTAGCGGGATATAGAAATGAGCAGTTCTTC
>.|TRBJ1-2|TRBV29-1|.
CSVGTFVFGYTF
TGCAGCGTTGGGACTTTTGTTTTTGGCTACACCTTC
>.|TRBJ2-1|TRBV28|.
CASSLRVSVNEQFF
TGTGCCAGCAGTTTACGGGTGTCAGTCAATGAGCAGTTCTTC
>.|TRBJ2-3|TRBV11-2|.
CASSLVSSTDTQYF
TGTGCCAGCAGCTTAGTATCGAGCACAGATACGCAGTATTTT
>.|TRBJ2-2|TRBV11-2|.
CASSLESWTVNTGELFF
TGTGCCAGCAGCTTAGAATCCTGGACAGTGAACACCGGGGAGCTGTTTTTT
>TRBD2|TRBJ2-5|TRBV4-1|.
CASSQRTSGSFETQYF
TGCGCCAGCAGCCAACGGACTAGCGGGAGTTTCGAGACCCAGTACTTC
>TRBD1|TRBJ2-7|TRBV13|once
CASSSDRGYEQYF
TGTGCCAGCAGCTCGGACAGGGGTTACGAGCAGTACTTC
>TRBD2|TRBJ2-3|TRBV28|.
CASSRERDTDTQYF
TGTGCCAGTTCGCGGGAGCGGGACACAGATACGCAGTATTTT
>TRBD2|TRBJ2-3|TRBV19|.
CASSTPRFSPGGADTQYF
TGTGCCAGTAGTACTCCTAGGTTTAGCCCGGGGGGTGCAGATACGCAGTATTTT
>.|TRBJ1-6|TRBV2|.
CASRDQLSPLHF
TGTGCCAGCAGAGACCAATTATCACCCCTCCACTTT
>.|TRBJ1-1|TRBV6-1|.
CASRPEMGSTEAFF
TGTGCCAGCAGGCCCGAGATGGGGTCAACTGAAGCTTTCTTT
>TRBD1|TRBJ2-3|TRBV27|.
CASSFGTGYADTQYF
TGTGCCAGCAGTTTTGGGACAGGGTACGCAGATACGCAGTATTTT
>.|TRBJ2-2|TRBV11-2|.
CASSPHRGRGNTGELFF
TGTGCCAGCAGCCCCCACCGGGGGCGGGGGAACACCGGGGAGCTGTTTTTT
>.|TRBJ1-2|TRBV5-6|.
CASSPGFSLYGYTF
TGTGCCAGCAGTCCAGGGTTTTCCCTCTATGGCTACACCTTC
>.|TRBJ1-4|TRBV28|.
CASSLPPSVGSTNEKLFF
TGTGCCAGCAGTTTACCCCCCAGTGTTGGGTCAACTAATGAAAAACTGTTTTTT
>.|TRBJ2-7|TRBV28|.
CASTLKPETAYPYEQYF
TGTGCCAGCACCCTAAAACCCGAGACAGCATACCCTTACGAGCAGTACTTC
>TRBD1|TRBJ2-7|TRBV6-5|.
CASSYSQQGWYEQYF
TGTGCCAGCAGTTACTCTCAACAGGGGTGGTACGAGCAGTACTTC
>TRBD1|TRBJ1-1|TRBV7-9|once
CASRTGTGGEAFF
TGTGCCAGCAGAACCGGGACAGGAGGTGAAGCTTTCTTT
>TRBD1|TRBJ1-3|TRBV7-9|.
CASSLGQGLVNTIYF
TGTGCCAGCAGCTTAGGACAGGGGCTAGTGAACACCATATATTTT
>.|TRBJ2-5|TRBV5-4|.
CASSALVFQETQYF
TGTGCCAGCAGCGCACTAGTGTTCCAAGAGACCCAGTACTTC
>TRBD2|TRBJ2-7|TRBV28|.
CASSLLTSGTYEQYF
TGTGCCAGCAGTTTGTTGACTAGCGGTACCTACGAGCAGTACTTC
>.|TRBJ1-1|TRBV7-8|.
CASSPQGAMNTEAFF
TGTGCCAGCAGCCCTCAGGGTGCGATGAACACTGAAGCTTTCTTT
>.|TRBJ2-5|TRBV5-4|.
CASSKDSWEETQYF
TGTGCCAGCAGCAAGGACAGTTGGGAAGAGACCCAGTACTTC
>TRBD1|TRBJ2-7|TRBV5-4|.
CASSWGQGYEQYF
TGTGCCAGCAGCTGGGGACAGGGCTACGAGCAGTACTTC
>.|TRBJ2-1|TRBV28|.
CASSSPGWRTLTHEQFF
TGTGCCAGCAGTTCCCCCGGATGGAGGACTCTGACCCATGAGCAGTTCTTC
>TRBD1|TRBJ2-5|TRBV15|.
CATSEGPGQQETQYF
TGTGCCACCAGCGAGGGACCGGGACAGCAAGAGACCCAGTACTTC
>.|TRBJ2-7|TRBV6-1|.
CASTQSSYEQYF
TGTGCCAGCACACAGAGCTCCTACGAGCAGTACTTC
>TRBD1|TRBJ2-2|TRBV9|.
CASSVARGPSTGELFF
TGTGCCAGCAGCGTAGCCAGGGGGCCGAGCACCGGGGAGCTGTTTTTT
>.|TRBJ2-4|TRBV30|.
CAWTKRDPKFLAKNIQYF
TGTGCCTGGACCAAACGGGACCCGAAATTCCTAGCCAAAAACATTCAGTACTTC
>.|TRBJ2-3|TRBV27|.
CASGYRADTQYF
TGTGCCAGCGGCTACCGTGCAGATACGCAGTATTTT
>TRBD1|TRBJ2-7|TRBV5-1|.
CASSLGDRTPYYEQYF
TGCGCCAGCAGCTTGGGGGACAGGACCCCCTACTACGAGCAGTACTTC
>.|TRBJ2-5|TRBV28|.
CASTNPQRNQQETQYF
TGTGCCAGCACAAATCCCCAGAGAAACCAACAAGAGACCCAGTACTTC
>.|TRBJ2-1|TRBV27|.
CASTAVWTQRLGNEQFF
TGTGCCAGCACGGCGGTATGGACACAGAGGCTTGGGAATGAGCAGTTCTTC